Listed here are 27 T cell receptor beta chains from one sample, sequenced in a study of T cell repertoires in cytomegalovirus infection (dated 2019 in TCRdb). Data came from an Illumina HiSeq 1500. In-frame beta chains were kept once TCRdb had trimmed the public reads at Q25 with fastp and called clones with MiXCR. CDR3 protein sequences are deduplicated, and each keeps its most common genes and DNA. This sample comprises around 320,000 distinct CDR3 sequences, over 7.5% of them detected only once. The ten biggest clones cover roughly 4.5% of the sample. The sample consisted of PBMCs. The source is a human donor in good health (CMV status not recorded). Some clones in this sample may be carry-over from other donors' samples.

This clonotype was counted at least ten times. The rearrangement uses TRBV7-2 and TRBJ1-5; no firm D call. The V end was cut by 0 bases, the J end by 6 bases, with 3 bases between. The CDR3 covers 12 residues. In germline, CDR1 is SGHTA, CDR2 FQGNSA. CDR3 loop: CASSLASQPQHF. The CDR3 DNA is TGTGCCAGCAGCTTAGCGTCTCAGCCCCAGCATTTT.

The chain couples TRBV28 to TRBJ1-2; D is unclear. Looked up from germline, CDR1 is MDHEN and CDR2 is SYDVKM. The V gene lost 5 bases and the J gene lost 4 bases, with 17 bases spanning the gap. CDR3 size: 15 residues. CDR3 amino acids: CASSPRGSALYGYTF. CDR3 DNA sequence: TGTGCCAGCAGTCCCCGCGGGTCGGCCCTCTATGGCTACACCTTC.

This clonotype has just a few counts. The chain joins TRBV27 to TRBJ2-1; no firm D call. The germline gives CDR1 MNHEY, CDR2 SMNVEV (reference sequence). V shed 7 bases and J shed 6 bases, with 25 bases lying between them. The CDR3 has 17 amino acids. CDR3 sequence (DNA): TGTGCCAGCAACGCCGACTCCCCCCCGAGATCGAGCAATGAGCAGTTCTTC. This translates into CASNADSPPRSSNEQFF.

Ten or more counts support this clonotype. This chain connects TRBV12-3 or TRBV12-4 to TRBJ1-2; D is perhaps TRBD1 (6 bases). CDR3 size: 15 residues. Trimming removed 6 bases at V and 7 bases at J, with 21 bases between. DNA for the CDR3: TGTGCCAGCAGCTTGACCCCGAGACAGGATCGTGGCTACACCTTC. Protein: CASSLTPRQDRGYTF.

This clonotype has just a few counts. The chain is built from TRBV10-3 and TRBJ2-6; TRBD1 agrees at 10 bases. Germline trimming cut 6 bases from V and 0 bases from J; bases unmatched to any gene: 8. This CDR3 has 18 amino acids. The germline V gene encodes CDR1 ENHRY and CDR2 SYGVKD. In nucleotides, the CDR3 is TGTGCCATCAGCCCCGGACAGGGGGTGTACTCTGGGGCCAACGTCCTGACTTTC. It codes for CAISPGQGVYSGANVLTF.

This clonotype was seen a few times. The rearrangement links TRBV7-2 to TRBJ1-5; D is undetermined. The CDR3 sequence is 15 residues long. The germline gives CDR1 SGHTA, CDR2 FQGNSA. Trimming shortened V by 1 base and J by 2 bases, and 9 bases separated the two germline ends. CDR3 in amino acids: CASSLGSMGNQPQHF. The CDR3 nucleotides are TGTGCCAGCAGCTTAGGTAGTATGGGCAATCAGCCCCAGCATTTT.

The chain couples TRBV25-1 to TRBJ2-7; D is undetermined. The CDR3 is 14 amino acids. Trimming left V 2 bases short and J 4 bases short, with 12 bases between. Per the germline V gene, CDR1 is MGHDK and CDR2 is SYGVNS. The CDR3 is CASSEVGHGYEQYF. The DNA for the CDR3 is TGTGCCAGCAGTGAAGTGGGTCACGGTTACGAGCAGTACTTC.

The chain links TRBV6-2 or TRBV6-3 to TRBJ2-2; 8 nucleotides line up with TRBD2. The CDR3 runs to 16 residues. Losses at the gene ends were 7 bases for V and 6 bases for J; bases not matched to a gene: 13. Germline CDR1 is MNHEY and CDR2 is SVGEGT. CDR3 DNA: TGTGCCAGCACTACCGATGCGGGGGGTCTCGCCGGGGAGCTGTTTTTT. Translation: CASTTDAGGLAGELFF.

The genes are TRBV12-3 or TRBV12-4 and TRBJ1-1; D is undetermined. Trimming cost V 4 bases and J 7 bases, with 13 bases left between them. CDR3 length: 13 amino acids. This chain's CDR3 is CASSSKVDGEAFF. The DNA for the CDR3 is TGTGCCAGCAGTTCAAAGGTCGATGGTGAAGCTTTCTTT.

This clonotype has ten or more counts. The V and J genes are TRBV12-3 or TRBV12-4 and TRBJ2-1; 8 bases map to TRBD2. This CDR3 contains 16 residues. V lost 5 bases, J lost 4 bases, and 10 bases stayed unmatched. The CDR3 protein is CASSPHSGTGYNEQFF. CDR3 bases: TGTGCCAGCAGTCCACATAGCGGGACGGGTTACAATGAGCAGTTCTTC.

The CDR3 DNA follows: TGTGCCAGCAGTGGGACTAGCGGGAGGGCCCTGGATGAGCAGTTCTTC. It is translated as CASSGTSGRALDEQFF. V usage is TRBV27 and J usage is TRBJ2-1; TRBD2 aligns across 16 bases. CDR3 length: 16 amino acids. CDR1 is MNHEY, CDR2 SMNVEV, per germline (reference sequence). J lost 8 bases, V lost 5 bases, and 6 bases had no gene match.

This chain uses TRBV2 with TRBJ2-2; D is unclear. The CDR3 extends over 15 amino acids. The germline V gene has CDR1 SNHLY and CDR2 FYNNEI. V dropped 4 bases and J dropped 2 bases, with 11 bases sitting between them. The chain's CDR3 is CASSASIFNTGELFF. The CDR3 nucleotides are TGTGCCAGCAGTGCCAGCATCTTTAACACCGGGGAGCTGTTTTTT.

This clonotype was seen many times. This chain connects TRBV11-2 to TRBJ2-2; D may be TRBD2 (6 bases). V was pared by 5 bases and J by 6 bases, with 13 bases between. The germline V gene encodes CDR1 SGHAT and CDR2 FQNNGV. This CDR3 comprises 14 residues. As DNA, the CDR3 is TGTGCCAGCAGCCGGGAGTCGAGGTCCGGGGAGCTGTTTTTT. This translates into CASSRESRSGELFF. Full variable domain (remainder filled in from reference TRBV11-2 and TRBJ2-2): EAGVAQSPRYKIIEKRQSVAFWCNPISGHATLYWYQQILGQGPKLLIQFQNNGVVDDSQLPKDRFSAERLKGVDSTLKIQPAKLEDSAVYLCASSRESRSGELFFGEGSRLTVL.

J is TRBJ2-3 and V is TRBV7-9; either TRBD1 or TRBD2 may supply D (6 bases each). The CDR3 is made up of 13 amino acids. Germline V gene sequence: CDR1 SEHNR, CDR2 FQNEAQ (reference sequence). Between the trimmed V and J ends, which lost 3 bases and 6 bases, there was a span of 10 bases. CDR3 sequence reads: CASSFPGADTQYF. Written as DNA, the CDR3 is TGTGCCAGCAGCTTCCCGGGGGCGGATACGCAGTATTTT.

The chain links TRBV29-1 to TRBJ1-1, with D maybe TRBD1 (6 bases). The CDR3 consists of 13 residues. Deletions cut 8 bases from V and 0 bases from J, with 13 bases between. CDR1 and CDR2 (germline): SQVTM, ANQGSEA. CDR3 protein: CSTTGHLNTEAFF. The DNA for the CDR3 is TGCAGCACTACGGGACACCTGAACACTGAAGCTTTCTTT.

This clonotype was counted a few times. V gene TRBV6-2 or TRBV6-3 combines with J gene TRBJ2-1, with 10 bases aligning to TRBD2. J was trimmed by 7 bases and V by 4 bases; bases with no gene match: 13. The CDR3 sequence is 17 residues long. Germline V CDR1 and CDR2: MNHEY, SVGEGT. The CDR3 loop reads CASSSPRGLAGVNEQFF. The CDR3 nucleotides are TGTGCCAGCAGTTCACCTAGGGGGCTAGCGGGGGTAAATGAGCAGTTCTTC.

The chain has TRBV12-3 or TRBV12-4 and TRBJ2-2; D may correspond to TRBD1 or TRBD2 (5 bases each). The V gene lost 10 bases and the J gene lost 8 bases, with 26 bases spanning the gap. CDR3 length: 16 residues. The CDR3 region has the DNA TGTGCCATCTCACTCAACACCCAGAGGGGTGTAGGGGAGCTGTTTTTT. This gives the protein CAISLNTQRGVGELFF.

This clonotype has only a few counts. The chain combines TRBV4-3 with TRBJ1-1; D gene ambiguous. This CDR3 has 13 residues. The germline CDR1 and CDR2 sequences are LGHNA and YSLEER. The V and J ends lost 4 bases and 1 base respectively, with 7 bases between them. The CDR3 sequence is CASSRQSNTEAFF. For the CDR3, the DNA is TGCGCCAGCAGCCGCCAATCGAACACTGAAGCTTTCTTT.

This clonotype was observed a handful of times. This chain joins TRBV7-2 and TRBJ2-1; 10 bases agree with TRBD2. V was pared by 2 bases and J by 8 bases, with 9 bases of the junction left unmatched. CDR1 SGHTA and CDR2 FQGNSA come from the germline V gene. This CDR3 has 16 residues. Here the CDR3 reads CASSLYAAGGSYEQFF. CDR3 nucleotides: TGTGCCAGCAGCTTATACGCAGCGGGAGGGAGCTATGAGCAGTTCTTC.

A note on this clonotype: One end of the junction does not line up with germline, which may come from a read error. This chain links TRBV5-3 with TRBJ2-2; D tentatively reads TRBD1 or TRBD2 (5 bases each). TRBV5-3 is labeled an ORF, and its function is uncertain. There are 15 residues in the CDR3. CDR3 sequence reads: CASSIWGSLTGELVF. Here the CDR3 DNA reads TGTGCCAGCAGTATTTGGGGGTCCCTCACCGGGGAGCTGGTTTTT.

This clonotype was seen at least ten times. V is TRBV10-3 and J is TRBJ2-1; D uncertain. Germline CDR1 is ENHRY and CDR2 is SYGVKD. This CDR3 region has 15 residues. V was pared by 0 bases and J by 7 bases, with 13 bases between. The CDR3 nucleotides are TGTGCCATCAGTGAGTCGGGCGAAACCGAGAATGAGCAGTTCTTC. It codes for CAISESGETENEQFF.

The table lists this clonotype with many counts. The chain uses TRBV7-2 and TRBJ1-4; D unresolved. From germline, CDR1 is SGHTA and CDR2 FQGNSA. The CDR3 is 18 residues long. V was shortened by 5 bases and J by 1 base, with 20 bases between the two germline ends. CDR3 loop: CASSTQTPMGRTNEKLFF. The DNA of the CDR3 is TGTGCCAGCAGCACACAGACCCCAATGGGGAGAACTAATGAAAAACTGTTTTTT.

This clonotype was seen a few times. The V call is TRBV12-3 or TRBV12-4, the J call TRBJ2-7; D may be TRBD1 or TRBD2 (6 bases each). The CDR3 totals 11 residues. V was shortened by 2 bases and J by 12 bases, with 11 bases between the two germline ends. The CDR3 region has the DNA TGTGCCAGCAGTTTATTGGGGGGCCTGTACTTC. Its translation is CASSLLGGLYF.

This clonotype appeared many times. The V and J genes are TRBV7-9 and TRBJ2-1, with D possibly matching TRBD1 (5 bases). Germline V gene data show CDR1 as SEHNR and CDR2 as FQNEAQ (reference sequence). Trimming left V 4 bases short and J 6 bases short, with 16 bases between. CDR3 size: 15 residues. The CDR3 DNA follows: TGTGCCAGCAGCTACAACCGACAGCCCTCCAATGAGCAGTTCTTC. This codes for CASSYNRQPSNEQFF.

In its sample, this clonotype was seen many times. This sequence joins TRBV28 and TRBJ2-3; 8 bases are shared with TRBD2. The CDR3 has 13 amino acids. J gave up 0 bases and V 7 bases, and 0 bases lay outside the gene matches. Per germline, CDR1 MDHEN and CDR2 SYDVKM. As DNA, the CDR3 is TGTGCCAGCAAGCGGGAGAGCACAGATACGCAGTATTTT. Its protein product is CASKRESTDTQYF.

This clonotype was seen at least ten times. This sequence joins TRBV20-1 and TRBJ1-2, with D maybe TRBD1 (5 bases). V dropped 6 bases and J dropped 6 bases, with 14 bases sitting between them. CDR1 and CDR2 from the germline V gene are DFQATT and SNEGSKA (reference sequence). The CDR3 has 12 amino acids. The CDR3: CSAGPTGDGYTF. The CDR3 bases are TGCAGTGCAGGACCCACAGGCGATGGCTACACCTTC.

Here the CDR3 reads CASSAIFMNTEAFF. In nucleotides, the CDR3 is TGTGCCAGCAGCGCCATATTTATGAACACTGAAGCTTTCTTT. The chain employs TRBV7-8 and TRBJ1-1; D is undetermined. CDR3 length equals 14 residues. Trimming left V 5 bases short and J 0 bases short, with 10 bases between. The germline CDR1 and CDR2 sequences are SGHVS and FQNEAQ.